This is a list of T cell receptor beta chains from one sample in a study of control samples from healthy donors and cancer patients. Clones were read by immunoSEQ multiplex PCR, and TCRdb kept only the in-frame ones, dropping some. The data contain about 130,000 clones, roughly 95% of them singletons. Material for sequencing was blood. These receptor sequences come from a man in his thirties or forties in good health. The CDR3 runs from the conserved cysteine through the conserved F or W. The D gene is left open where the match is weak. Only some rows state a clone size, as once, few, many or a class for expanded clones.

J | D | size | V | DNA | CDR3
TRBJ2-5 | - | few | TRBV2 | TGTGCCAGCGATTCAGGCACGAGGGCGGAGACCCAGTACTTC | CASDSGTRAETQYF
TRBJ1-4 | - | once | TRBV27 | TGTGCCAGCTCAGATAGTGTTACCGAAAAACTGTTTTTT | CASSDSVTEKLFF
TRBJ2-6 | - | - | TRBV29-1 | TGCAGCGTTTATGGGCACTCTGGGGCCAACGTCCTGACTTTC | CSVYGHSGANVLTF
TRBJ2-3 | TRBD2 | - | TRBV9 | TGTGCCAGCAGCTCTTTCGGGACTAGCGTAGATACGCAGTATTTT | CASSSFGTSVDTQYF
TRBJ1-6 | - | - | TRBV28 | TGTGCCAGCAGTTTATCCCGACAGGCGATACCTAATTCACCCCTCCACTTT | CASSLSRQAIPNSPLHF
TRBJ1-5 | - | - | TRBV25-1 | TGTGCCAGCAGTGCGGGACTCGATAGCAATCAGCCCCAGCATTTT | CASSAGLDSNQPQHF
TRBJ1-5 | - | - | TRBV7-9 | TGTGCCAGCAGCTTAGGGGCCGCAGGTAGTCAGCCCCAGCATTTT | CASSLGAAGSQPQHF
TRBJ2-3 | - | once | TRBV4-2 | TGTGCCAGCAGCCCAGGGTCGTTGCAGGATTCGACGAATACGCAGTATTTT | CASSPGSLQDSTNTQYF
TRBJ1-5 | - | - | TRBV19 | TGTGCCAGTAGTCCCAGGGAAGGGGGCAATCAGCCCCAGCATTTT | CASSPREGGNQPQHF
TRBJ2-3 | TRBD2 | - | TRBV6-4 | TGTGCCAGCAGCGAGACTAGCGGGGGAGCAGATACGCAGTATTTT | CASSETSGGADTQYF
TRBJ1-6 | - | - | TRBV7-9 | TGTGCCAGCAGCTTACAGGGAAATTCACCCCTCCACTTT | CASSLQGNSPLHF
TRBJ2-5 | - | - | TRBV24-1 | TGTGCCACCAGTGATGGGCCGGGCTCCGGGAGACAAGAGACCCAGTACTTC | CATSDGPGSGRQETQYF
TRBJ2-1 | - | - | TRBV6-2/TRBV6-3 | TGTGCCAGCAGTTCGGCCCGAGCGGGTAATTCCTACAATGAGCAGTTCTTC | CASSSARAGNSYNEQFF
TRBJ2-3 | - | - | TRBV7-9 | TGTGCCAGCGGCTGGACGGACCTACCTAAACCAAGCACAGATACGCAGTATTTT | CASGWTDLPKPSTDTQYF
TRBJ1-1 | TRBD1 | - | TRBV6-5 | TGTGCCAGCAGCAGAATAGACAGGGGACGAACTGAAGCTTTCTTT | CASSRIDRGRTEAFF
TRBJ1-1 | - | - | TRBV6-2/TRBV6-3 | TGTGCCAGCAGTGACCAGACAGGATTTACTGAAGCTTTCTTT | CASSDQTGFTEAFF
TRBJ2-5 | - | - | TRBV30 | TGTGCCTGGAGTGTGAGGGGGGCAGAGACCCAGTACTTC | CAWSVRGAETQYF
TRBJ1-1 | - | - | TRBV6-6 | TGTGCCAGCAGTTACGGGGGGCTAATCACTGAAGCTTTCTTT | CASSYGGLITEAFF
TRBJ1-2 | - | once | TRBV11-2 | TGTGCCAGCAGCTTAGGGCGGGATGATGGCTACACCTTC | CASSLGRDDGYTF
TRBJ2-7 | TRBD2 | few | TRBV5-4 | TGTGCCAGCAGCTTGACGGGGGGCTACGAGCAGTACTTC | CASSLTGGYEQYF
TRBJ2-7 | TRBD1 | - | TRBV27 | TGTGCCAGCACGGCTAGGGGACAGGGTGGCGAGCAGTACTTC | CASTARGQGGEQYF
TRBJ1-5 | - | once | TRBV7-8 | TGTGCCAGCAGCCAGACAGATAGCAATCAGCCCCAGCATTTT | CASSQTDSNQPQHF
TRBJ1-1 | TRBD1 | once | TRBV5-6 | TGTGCCAGCAGCCTGCGACAGGGGGCAGTTCAGAACACTGAAGCTTTCTTT | CASSLRQGAVQNTEAFF
TRBJ1-1 | TRBD1 | - | TRBV4-1 | TGCGCCAGCAGCCAGGCCAGGACAGGAGGCACTGAAGCTTTCTTT | CASSQARTGGTEAFF
TRBJ1-1 | TRBD1 | - | TRBV6-5 | TGTGCCAGAAACTGGACAGGGGTAATGAACACTGAAGCTTTCTTT | CARNWTGVMNTEAFF
TRBJ2-2 | - | - | TRBV19 | TGTGCCAGTATGGGGACTAACACCGGGGAGCTGTTTTTT | CASMGTNTGELFF
TRBJ1-1 | - | - | TRBV18 | TGTGCCAGCTCAGCAAGACCTAGCGCAGCTTTCTTT | CASSARPSAAFF
TRBJ2-5 | - | - | TRBV4-1 | TGCGCCAGCAGTCTAGACCGGGCAGGGACCCAGTACTTC | CASSLDRAGTQYF
TRBJ2-7 | - | - | TRBV7-2 | TGTGCCAGCAGCTTAAGAGGCTACGAGCAGTACTTC | CASSLRGYEQYF
TRBJ1-1 | - | - | TRBV5-6 | TGTGCCAGCAGTGTGTACGGTTCCACTGAAGCTTTCTTT | CASSVYGSTEAFF
TRBJ2-3 | - | - | TRBV12-3/TRBV12-4 | TGTGCCAGCAGTCAACAGGGTACAGATACGCAGTATTTT | CASSQQGTDTQYF
TRBJ1-1 | - | - | TRBV19 | TGTGCCAGTAGTATAAAGGACAAGAACACTGAAGCTTTCTTT | CASSIKDKNTEAFF
TRBJ1-1 | - | - | TRBV6-1 | TGTGCCAGCAGTGAAACCGAGGAGGCTACTGAAGCTTTCTTT | CASSETEEATEAFF
TRBJ2-7 | TRBD1 | once | TRBV4-2 | TGTGCCAGCAGCCAAGATTCATGGACAGGGAAGTTCGAGCAGTACTTC | CASSQDSWTGKFEQYF
TRBJ1-6 | - | once | TRBV28 | TGTGCCAGCAGAGTAGGGGGGGCGGGTTCACCCCTCCACTTT | CASRVGGAGSPLHF
TRBJ2-7 | - | - | TRBV11-2 | TGTGCCAGCAGCTTATTAGGAGGCTCCTACGAGCAGTACTTC | CASSLLGGSYEQYF
TRBJ2-7 | TRBD1 | - | TRBV6-5 | TGTGCCAGCAGTTACGACAGGGGCCTTCAAAGGGTGTACTTC | CASSYDRGLQRVYF
TRBJ2-7 | - | - | TRBV7-9 | TGTGCCAGCAGCGGGAGGTACCAGCCCTACGAGCAGTACTTC | CASSGRYQPYEQYF
TRBJ2-2 | TRBD1 | - | TRBV11-2 | TGTGCCAGCAGCCGGGGACAGGGGAGGAACACCGGGGAGCTGTTTTTT | CASSRGQGRNTGELFF
TRBJ2-1 | - | - | TRBV7-6 | TGTGCCAGCAGCCGGGCCAATGAGCAGTTCTTC | CASSRANEQFF
TRBJ2-7 | - | - | TRBV30 | TGTGCCTGGAGTCAGGCTTCGGCCTCCATGCACTTC | CAWSQASASMHF
TRBJ1-1 | TRBD1 | once | TRBV11-2 | TGTGCCAGCAGCTTAGGTGGGACAGGGGCGGGTTTCTTT | CASSLGGTGAGFF
TRBJ1-2 | - | - | TRBV4-2 | TGTGCCAGCAGCCAAGGCTCGTACAGGGTAGAGGGCTACACCTTC | CASSQGSYRVEGYTF
TRBJ1-3 | - | - | TRBV6-1 | TGTGCCAGCAGTGAGGACAGAGGCTCTGGAAACACCATATATTTT | CASSEDRGSGNTIYF
TRBJ1-1 | - | - | TRBV30 | TGTGCCTGGAGTGTTGGCGGGAACACTGAAGCTTTCTTT | CAWSVGGNTEAFF